This TCR beta chain was observed in a study of blood T cell repertoires in COVID-19. Overall study: Italy, Spain and the United States were the sources of the convalescent and acute COVID-19 samples. In each case, the material was cDNA or gDNA derived from T cells, B-cell-depleted T cells, or PBMCs.

Trimming pared 4 bases from V and 6 bases from J, leaving 12 bases between. Per the germline V gene, CDR1 is SGHNT and CDR2 is YYREEE (reference sequence). The CDR3 has 13 amino acids. Methods used by the authors: Reference gene primer amplification gave estimated nucleated cell counts. The method was immunoSEQ multiplex PCR; TCRdb's version includes in-frame clones alone and lacks a portion of them. V, J and clone size are those of that table, while D and trimming were read from the DNA. The data show 150,000 or so clones, 91% seen once. The sequencing input was peripheral blood. This rearrangement joins TRBV5-4 to TRBJ2-3, with D uncertain. The sequence came from a man aged 45-60 years with acute or convalescent COVID-19. Written as DNA, the CDR3 is TGTGCCAGCAGCCTGGACGTCGGGGATACGCAGTATTTT. This gives the protein CASSLDVGDTQYF.